This T cell receptor beta chain came from a study of CD8 T cells in Susac syndrome. Per germline, CDR1 LGHNA and CDR2 YSLEER. Trimming removed 0 bases from V and 1 base from J, with 13 bases in between. This CDR3 contains 17 residues. With random hexamers, reverse transcription was performed on about 0.5 to 1 ug of RNA. TCRdb re-called the immunoSEQ multiplex PCR reads with MiXCR, one entry per CDR3 protein. The sample yields under 250,000 distinct CDR3 sequences, about 95% seen once. The chain has TRBV4-3 and TRBJ1-5, with D uncertain. The sample consisted of CD4+ T cells from PBMCs. The receptor was derived from a human donor with Susac syndrome. CDR3 in amino acids: CASSQDFGQRSNQPQHF. The CDR3 nucleotides read TGCGCCAGCAGCCAAGATTTTGGCCAACGCAGCAATCAGCCCCAGCATTTT.